This T cell receptor beta chain was documented in a study of identical twins. As for this clonotype: Antigen: not known.

Notes on the study in general: Carriage of fewer insertions was seen in abundant cord blood beta clonotypes, whereas memory repertoires showed none.

Each CDR3 protein is one row after TCRdb ran MiXCR on the 5' RACE reads. The sample contains hundreds of thousands of distinct CDR3 sequences, 6.1% of which appear only once. Germline lookup yields CDR1 SGHAT and CDR2 FQNNGV. The ends were cut back, 1 base at V and 2 bases at J, with 9 bases in the middle. This CDR3 comprises 14 residues. The TCR originated in a man aged 18-30 years in good health. This chain links TRBV11-2 with TRBJ2-7; D remains unclear. The sequencing sample was made of naive T cells sorted from blood. CDR3: CASSLAGQAYEQYF. CDR3 nucleotide sequence: TGTGCCAGCAGCTTAGCCGGGCAGGCCTACGAGCAGTACTTC.